This T cell receptor beta chain appears in the sequencing data of a study of blood T cell repertoires in COVID-19. The repertoire was sequenced with immunoSEQ multiplex PCR; TCRdb's copy has only in-frame clones and lacks some. This table has hundreds of thousands of clones, around nine tenths appearing once. The V end was cut by 7 bases, the J end by 0 bases, with 7 bases between. Germline CDR1 LNHDA, CDR2 SQIVND (reference sequence). This CDR3 spans 13 amino acids. Sequencing was carried out using peripheral blood. This receptor was identified in a man in his 70s with acute or convalescent COVID-19. This rearrangement joins TRBV19 to TRBJ1-3; D gene uncertain. CDR3 loop: CASKRSSGNTIYF. The CDR3 nucleotides read TGTGCCAGTAAAAGGAGCTCTGGAAACACCATATATTTT.